The 2 T cell receptor beta chains in this list originate from one sample, sequenced in a study of T cell changes during pregnancy in multiple sclerosis. Here immunoSEQ multiplex PCR was the method, and the copy in TCRdb shows in-frame clones only, minus some. Of some 35,000 clones listed, roughly 89% are singletons. Material: CD4+ T cells from peripheral blood mononuclear cells, obtained after pregnancy. The source is a female donor in good health, enrolled as a control in a pregnancy study.

This clone occurred once. CDR3 amino acids: CASSLDGRQETQYF. CDR3 coding DNA: TGTGCCAGCAGCTTGGATGGCAGACAAGAGACCCAGTACTTC. The chain combines TRBV5-4 with TRBJ2-5, with D hard to call. Per the germline V gene, CDR1 is SGHNT and CDR2 is YYREEE (reference sequence). The CDR3 has 14 amino acids. Trimming shortened V by 0 bases and J by 2 bases, and 8 bases separated the two germline ends. The full variable domain, completed using reference TRBV5-4 and TRBJ2-5, is ETGVTQSPTHLIKTRGQQVTLRCSSQSGHNTVSWYQQALGQGPQFIFQYYREEENGRGNFPPRFSGLQFPNYSSELNVNALELDDSALYLCASSLDGRQETQYFGPGTRLLVL.

The chain links TRBV27 to TRBJ1-1; a possible D gene is TRBD1 (5 bases). V was pared by 5 bases and J by 1 base, with 17 bases between. The CDR3 has 16 amino acids. Germline V gene sequence: CDR1 MNHEY, CDR2 SMNVEV (reference sequence). The CDR3 DNA follows: TGTGCCAGCAGTGTCGGACAAACGAAAGGGAACACTGAAGCTTTCTTT. Encoded protein: CASSVGQTKGNTEAFF.